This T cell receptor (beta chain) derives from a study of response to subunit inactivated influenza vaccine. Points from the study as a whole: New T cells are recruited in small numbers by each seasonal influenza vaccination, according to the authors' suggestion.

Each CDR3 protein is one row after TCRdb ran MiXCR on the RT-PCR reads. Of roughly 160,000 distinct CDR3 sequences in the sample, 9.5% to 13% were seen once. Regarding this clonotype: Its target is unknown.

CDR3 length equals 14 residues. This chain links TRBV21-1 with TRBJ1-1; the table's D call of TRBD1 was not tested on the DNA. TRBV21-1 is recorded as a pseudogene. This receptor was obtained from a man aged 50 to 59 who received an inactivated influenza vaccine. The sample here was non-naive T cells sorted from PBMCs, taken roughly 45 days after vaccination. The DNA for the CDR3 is TGTGCCAGCAGCGGCCGGGACAGCAACACTGAAGCTTTCTTT. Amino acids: CASSGRDSNTEAFF.